What follows are 22 T cell receptor beta chains derived from one specimen sequenced in a study of human thymus T cells. The protocol was immunoSEQ multiplex PCR, while the TCRdb copy is restricted to in-frame clones and leaves out a portion. Of 35,000 to 45,000 clones in the sample, about 94% were seen once. The sample consisted of blood. The receptors originated from a boy under three years old with a congenital heart defect but otherwise immunologically healthy.

The gene calls are TRBV5-1 and TRBJ1-6, with 9 bases lining up with TRBD1. The germline CDR1 and CDR2 sequences are SGHRS and YFSETQ. CDR3 length: 14 amino acids. The junction had 3 bases not matched to a gene; V was cut back by 4 bases and J by 7 bases. The CDR3 spells CASSRDRENSPLHF. CDR3 DNA sequence: TGCGCCAGCAGCCGGGACAGGGAAAATTCACCCCTCCACTTT. Variable domain in full (rest from reference TRBV5-1 and TRBJ1-6): KAGVTQTPRYLIKTRGQQVTLSCSPISGHRSVSWYQQTPGQGLQFLFEYFSETQRNKGNFPGRFSGRQFSNSRSEMNVSTLELGDSALYLCASSRDRENSPLHFGNGTRLTVT.

The chain is built from TRBV7-9 and TRBJ2-5; no clear D. The ends were cut back, 2 bases at V and 3 bases at J, with 10 bases in the middle. In germline, CDR1 is SEHNR, CDR2 FQNEAQ (reference sequence). The CDR3 spans 14 residues. CDR3 residues: CASSLFSAEETQYF. The CDR3 DNA reads as TGTGCCAGCAGCTTATTCAGCGCTGAAGAGACCCAGTACTTC.

The V call is TRBV6-5, the J call TRBJ2-3; 8 bases match TRBD2. This CDR3 region has 13 residues. The V and J ends lost 6 bases and 4 bases, in that order; junction bases with no gene match: 3. Germline V CDR1 and CDR2: MNHEY, SVGAGI. CDR3 coding DNA: TGTGCCAGCAGCCCGGGACTAGCAGATACGCAGTATTTT. Translated, it gives CASSPGLADTQYF.

This rearrangement joins TRBV9 to TRBJ2-3; 8 positions agree with TRBD1. The CDR3 is made up of 15 amino acids. With V trimmed by 0 bases and J by 4 bases, 4 bases remained unmatched. Germline lookup yields CDR1 SGDLS and CDR2 YYNGEE. Here the CDR3 reads CASSVGPGGADTQYF. The CDR3 DNA is TGTGCCAGCAGCGTAGGTCCAGGGGGCGCAGATACGCAGTATTTT.

The sample holds one count of this clone. The rearrangement links TRBV9 to TRBJ2-5; 11 bases are a match to TRBD2. This CDR3 contains 15 residues. J lost 2 bases, V lost 4 bases, and 4 bases had no gene match. Germline assignment: CDR1 SGDLS and CDR2 YYNGEE. CDR3 amino acids: CASSPRLAGQETQYF. The CDR3 DNA follows: TGTGCCAGCAGCCCTCGACTAGCGGGGCAAGAGACCCAGTACTTC.

The V gene is TRBV5-1, the J gene TRBJ1-1, with 7 bases lining up with TRBD1. Germline CDR1 reads SGHRS; CDR2 reads YFSETQ. V trimming: 0 bases; J trimming: 3 bases; junction bases outside the gene matches: 5. This CDR3 region has 15 residues. In DNA, the CDR3 is TGCGCCAGCAGCTTGGGAGGGGGCGCGGACACTGAAGCTTTCTTT. Amino acid sequence: CASSLGGGADTEAFF.

V and J are TRBV7-6 and TRBJ1-6, with a tentative D call TRBD1 (5 bases). The CDR3 has 15 residues. Trimming stripped 1 base from V and 6 bases from J, with 10 bases between. Looked up from germline, CDR1 is SGHVS and CDR2 is FNYEAQ. The CDR3 loop is CASSLGAGFNSPLHF. Written as DNA, the CDR3 is TGTGCCAGCAGCTTAGGGGCAGGGTTTAATTCACCCCTCCACTTT.

V is TRBV20-1 and J is TRBJ1-3; D ambiguous. Germline-derived CDR1 and CDR2 are DFQATT and SNEGSKA (reference sequence). There are 11 residues in the CDR3. Trimming pared 3 bases from V and 4 bases from J, leaving 4 bases between. In DNA, the CDR3 is TGCAGTGCTAGGTACGGAAACACCATATATTTT. This codes for CSARYGNTIYF.

This CDR3 is CATRLAASYNEQFF. As DNA, the CDR3 is TGTGCCACCCGACTAGCGGCCTCCTACAATGAGCAGTTCTTC. The chain couples TRBV6-1 to TRBJ2-1, with TRBD2 matching 9 bases. Germline CDR1 is MNHNS and CDR2 is SASEGT. The V and J ends lost 10 bases and 0 bases, in that order; junction bases with no gene match: 4. This CDR3 has 14 residues.

This chain connects TRBV30 to TRBJ2-7, with D perhaps matching TRBD1 (6 bases). Germline V gene lookup returns CDR1 GTSNPN and CDR2 SVGIG (reference sequence). Deletions cut 6 bases from V and 2 bases from J, with 14 bases between. This CDR3 comprises 13 residues. The CDR3 region is CACTITGTYEQYF. CDR3 sequence (DNA): TGTGCCTGTACCATCACAGGGACCTACGAGCAGTACTTC.

This rearrangement joins TRBV6-5 to TRBJ2-2, with a weak D call TRBD2 (7 bases). There are 13 residues in the CDR3. V was cut by 10 bases and J by 4 bases, with 13 bases left in between. Germline values: CDR1 MNHEY, CDR2 SVGAGI. The CDR3 bases are TGTGCCACTGGGGGGGCGTTCACCGGGGAGCTGTTTTTT. Protein: CATGGAFTGELFF.

This chain connects TRBV29-1 to TRBJ1-6, with 9 bases identical to TRBD1. Germline trimming cut 6 bases from V and 0 bases from J; bases unmatched to any gene: 9. The CDR3 has 17 amino acids. Germline values: CDR1 SQVTM, CDR2 ANQGSEA. The CDR3 DNA follows: TGCAGCGTAACCGGGACAGGGCCCCACTCCTATAATTCACCCCTCCACTTT. Translation gives CSVTGTGPHSYNSPLHF.

The V and J genes are TRBV9 and TRBJ2-7, with a possible D match to TRBD2 (6 bases). The CDR3 loop spans 14 amino acids. V was clipped by 4 bases and J by 4 bases, with 15 bases between them. CDR1 is SGDLS and CDR2 is YYNGEE in the germline V gene. In DNA form, the CDR3 reads TGTGCCAGCAGCCCGAGACTAGTCCCTTACGAGCAGTACTTC. It yields the protein CASSPRLVPYEQYF.

This sequence joins TRBV7-2 and TRBJ2-7; 10 positions agree with TRBD2. The CDR3 has 12 residues. V gave up 4 bases and J gave up 6 bases; unmatched junction bases: 0. Germline CDR1 SGHTA, CDR2 FQGNSA. CDR3 sequence reads: CASSSSGGEQYF. CDR3 nucleotide sequence: TGTGCCAGCAGCTCTAGCGGGGGCGAGCAGTACTTC.

This clone was seen a single time. The V and J genes are TRBV6-1 and TRBJ2-3; 7 bases match TRBD2. The germline gives CDR1 MNHNS, CDR2 SASEGT. The CDR3 totals 16 residues. J was trimmed by 0 bases and V by 2 bases; bases with no gene match: 5. In DNA form, the CDR3 reads TGTGCCAGCAGTGAAAATGGGGGGGGAAGCACAGATACGCAGTATTTT. As protein: CASSENGGGSTDTQYF.

A single count supports this clone. V is TRBV6-5 and J is TRBJ2-3, with 8 bases fitting TRBD2. Germline loops: CDR1 MNHEY, CDR2 SVGAGI. The V segment lost 7 bases and the J segment 1 base; nucleotides outside the gene matches: 4. This CDR3 spans 14 amino acids. The CDR3: CASNAAGGTDTQYF. The CDR3 DNA sequence: TGTGCCAGCAACGCAGCGGGGGGCACAGATACGCAGTATTTT.

V and J are TRBV28 and TRBJ1-2; TRBD1 is a possible D gene (6 bases). CDR3 length: 15 amino acids. Between the trimmed V and J ends, which lost 5 bases and 2 bases, there was a span of 15 bases. Germline-derived CDR1 and CDR2 are MDHEN and SYDVKM. The CDR3 DNA reads TGTGCCAGCAGTCCTCCGGACAGAACAAACTATGGCTACACCTTC. This encodes CASSPPDRTNYGYTF.

J is TRBJ2-7 and V is TRBV5-1, with D hard to call. This CDR3 is 15 amino acids long. Trimming stripped 0 bases from V and 3 bases from J, with 13 bases between. Germline CDR1 SGHRS, CDR2 YFSETQ. The CDR3 nucleotides read TGCGCCAGCAGCTTGGGGCCAAGAAAGGACTACGAGCAGTACTTC. This gives the protein CASSLGPRKDYEQYF.

The CDR3 bases are TGTGCCAGTAGTAGCGGGGCAGATACGCAGTATTTT. Encoded protein: CASSSGADTQYF. The V gene is TRBV19, the J gene TRBJ2-3; possible D gene TRBD2, 6 bases. This CDR3 comprises 12 residues. With 4 bases removed from V and 4 bases from J, the gap between germline ends came to 6 bases. Germline CDR1 reads LNHDA; CDR2 reads SQIVND (reference sequence).

The J gene is TRBJ2-7, the V gene TRBV4-1, with unresolved D. Germline lookup yields CDR1 MGHRA and CDR2 YSYEKL. V was trimmed by 0 bases and J by 6 bases, leaving 3 bases between them. The CDR3 is made up of 11 amino acids. Here the CDR3 reads CASSQDSEQYF. The CDR3 bases are TGCGCCAGCAGCCAAGACAGCGAGCAGTACTTC.

The gene calls are TRBV21-1 and TRBJ2-3; the table names TRBD2, a call not compared with the DNA. TRBV21-1 is marked as a pseudogene. The length of the CDR3 is 16 residues. The CDR3 region is CATAAGTGRGTDTQYF. CDR3 in DNA: TGTGCCACAGCGGCCGGTACAGGGAGGGGCACAGATACGCAGTATTTT.

J is TRBJ2-5 and V is TRBV2, with D possibly TRBD2 on 6 matching bases. Germline CDR1 and CDR2: SNHLY and FYNNEI. Trimming removed 7 bases at V and 5 bases at J, with 11 bases between. The CDR3 loop spans 12 amino acids. The CDR3: CASIGGGETQYF. In DNA form, the CDR3 reads TGTGCCAGCATCGGAGGAGGGGAGACCCAGTACTTC.